This TCR beta chain was recorded in a study of blood T cell repertoires in COVID-19. Background on the study: The United States, Italy and Spain provided the acute and convalescent COVID-19 samples. From T cells, B-cell-depleted T cells, or PBMCs came the material, which was cDNA or gDNA.

Clones were sequenced by immunoSEQ multiplex PCR, and TCRdb holds only the in-frame ones, with some missing. The sample carries nearly 110,000 clones, 89% recorded once. The V end was cut by 0 bases, the J end by 5 bases, with 14 bases between. The CDR3 runs to 15 residues. The germline CDR1 and CDR2 sequences are SGDLS and YYNGEE. The rearrangement uses TRBV9 and TRBJ1-2; D is undetermined. Sequenced material: peripheral blood. The receptor was derived from a man aged 40-55 years with active or convalescent COVID-19. CDR3 nucleotides: TGTGCCAGCAGCGTAGGCCTTCCGGGGTCTTATGGCTACACCTTC. This sequence encodes CASSVGLPGSYGYTF.